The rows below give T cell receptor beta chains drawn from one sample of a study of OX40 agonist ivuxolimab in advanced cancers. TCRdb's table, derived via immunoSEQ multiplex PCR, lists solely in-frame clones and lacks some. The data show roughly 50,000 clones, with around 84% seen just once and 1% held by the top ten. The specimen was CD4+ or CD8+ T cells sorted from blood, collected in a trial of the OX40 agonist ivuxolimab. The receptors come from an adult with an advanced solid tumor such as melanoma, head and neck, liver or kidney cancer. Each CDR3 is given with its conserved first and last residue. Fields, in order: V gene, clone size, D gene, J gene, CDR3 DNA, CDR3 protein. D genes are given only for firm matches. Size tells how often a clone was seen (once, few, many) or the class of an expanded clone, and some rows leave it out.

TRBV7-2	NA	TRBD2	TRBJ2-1	TGTGCCAGCAGCCAGAGGACTAGCGGGGCCAATGAGCAGTTCTTC	CASSQRTSGANEQFF
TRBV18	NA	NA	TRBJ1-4	TGTGCCAGCTCGGACAGCGGTGCAACTAATGAAAAACTGTTTTTT	CASSDSGATNEKLFF
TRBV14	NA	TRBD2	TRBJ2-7	TGTGCCAGCAGCCTGACTAGCGGGGTCGCCTACGAGCAGTACTTC	CASSLTSGVAYEQYF
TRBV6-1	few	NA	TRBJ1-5	TGTGCCAGCAGCGGGGACTTTTCCAGCAATCAGCCCCAGCATTTT	CASSGDFSSNQPQHF
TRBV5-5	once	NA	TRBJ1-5	TGTGCCAGCAGCTTGGCCCCGGAGCAGCCCCAGCATTTT	CASSLAPEQPQHF
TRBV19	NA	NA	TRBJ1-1	TGTGCCAGTACCCACCCTGGACTCCCGAACACTGAAGCTTTCTTT	CASTHPGLPNTEAFF
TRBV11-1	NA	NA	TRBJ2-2	TGTGCCAGCAGCCAAAGAGAAGGGGTTAACACCGGGGAGCTGTTTTTT	CASSQREGVNTGELFF
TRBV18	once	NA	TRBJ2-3	TGTGCCAGCTCGCAGTCGGACCTTAGCACAGATACGCAGTATTTT	CASSQSDLSTDTQYF
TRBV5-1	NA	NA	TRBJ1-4	TGCGCCAGCAGCTTGGAGGCAGCAACTAATGAAAAACTGTTTTTT	CASSLEAATNEKLFF
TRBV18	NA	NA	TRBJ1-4	TGTGCCAGCTCACCCTCGCGTAATGAAAAACTGTTTTTT	CASSPSRNEKLFF
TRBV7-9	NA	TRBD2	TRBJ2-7	TGTGCCAGCAGCTTAGGTAGCGGGTACGAGCAGTACTTC	CASSLGSGYEQYF
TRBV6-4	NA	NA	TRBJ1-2	TGTGCCAGCAGAGCAGGGATGGGTGGCTATGGCTACACCTTC	CASRAGMGGYGYTF
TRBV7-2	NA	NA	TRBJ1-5	TGTGCCAGCAGCTTAAGTGGGGGGAGCAATCAGCCCCAGCATTTT	CASSLSGGSNQPQHF
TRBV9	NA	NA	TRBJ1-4	TGTGCCAGCAGCGCCATCTCTAATGAAAAACTGTTTTTT	CASSAISNEKLFF
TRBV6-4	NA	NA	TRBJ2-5	TGTGCCAGCAGTGTCGGTTGGGGGCTCGGGGAGACCCAGTACTTC	CASSVGWGLGETQYF
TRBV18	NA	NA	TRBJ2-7	TGTGCCAGCTCACCTCCAGGGAAAAGCTCCTACGAGCAGTACTTC	CASSPPGKSSYEQYF
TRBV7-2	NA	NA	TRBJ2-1	TGTGCCAGCAGCTGGGGGGTATACAATGAGCAGTTCTTC	CASSWGVYNEQFF